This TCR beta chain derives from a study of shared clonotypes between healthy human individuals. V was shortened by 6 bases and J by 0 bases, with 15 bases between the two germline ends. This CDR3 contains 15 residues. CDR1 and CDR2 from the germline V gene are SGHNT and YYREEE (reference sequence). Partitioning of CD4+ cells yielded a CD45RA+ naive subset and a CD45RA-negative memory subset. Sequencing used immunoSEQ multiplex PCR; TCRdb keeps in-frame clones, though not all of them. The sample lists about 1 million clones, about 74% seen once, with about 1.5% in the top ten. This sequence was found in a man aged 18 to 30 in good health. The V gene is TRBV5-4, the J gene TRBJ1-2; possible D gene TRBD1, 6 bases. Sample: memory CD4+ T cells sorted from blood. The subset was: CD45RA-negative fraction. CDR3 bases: TGTGCCAGCACAGGGGTAGCTGCAACTAACTATGGCTACACCTTC. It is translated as CASTGVAATNYGYTF.